This T cell receptor (beta chain) was found in a study of blood T cell repertoires in COVID-19. At the level of the study: The origin of the acute and convalescent COVID-19 samples was the United States, Italy and Spain. PBMCs, B-cell-depleted T cells, or T cells provided the cDNA or gDNA that made up the material.

As processed by the authors: Amplification from reference gene primers served as the basis for estimated nucleated cell counts. Data came from immunoSEQ multiplex PCR; TCRdb stores just in-frame clones and leaves some out. Clonal size and the V and J genes are those of that table, whereas D and trimming came from the DNA. Of 290,000 or so clones in the sample, 65% to 90% were seen once. V lost 5 bases, J lost 4 bases, and 13 bases stayed unmatched. Germline values: CDR1 KGHSH, CDR2 LQKENI. The CDR3 consists of 19 residues. The J gene is TRBJ2-1, the V gene TRBV18; 14 bases map to TRBD2. Sequenced input: peripheral blood. The TCR was taken from a man aged 45-65 years with active or convalescent COVID-19. CDR3 DNA: TGTGCCAGCTCAGAACCGGGACTAGCGGGAGAGGTGGGGTACAATGAGCAGTTCTTC. Protein: CASSEPGLAGEVGYNEQFF. Filled out from reference TRBV18 and TRBJ2-1, the complete variable domain reads NAGVMQNPRHLVRRRGQEARLRCSPMKGHSHVYWYRQLPEEGLKFMVYLQKENIIDESGMPKERFSAEFPKEGPSILRIQQVVRGDSAAYFCASSEPGLAGEVGYNEQFFGPGTRLTVL.